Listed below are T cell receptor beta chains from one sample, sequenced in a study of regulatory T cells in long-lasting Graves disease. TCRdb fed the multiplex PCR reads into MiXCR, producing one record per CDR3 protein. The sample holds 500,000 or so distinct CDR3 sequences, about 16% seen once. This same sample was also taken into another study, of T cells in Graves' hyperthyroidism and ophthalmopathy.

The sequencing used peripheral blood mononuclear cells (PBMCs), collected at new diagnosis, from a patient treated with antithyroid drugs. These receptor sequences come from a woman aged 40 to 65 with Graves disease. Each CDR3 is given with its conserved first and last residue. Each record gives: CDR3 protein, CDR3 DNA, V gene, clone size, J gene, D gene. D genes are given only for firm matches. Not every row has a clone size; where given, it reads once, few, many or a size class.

CDR3: CASSEMSIYYGYTF
DNA: TGCGCCAGCAGCGAAATGTCTATTTACTATGGCTACACCTTC
V: TRBV10-2
size: many
J: TRBJ1-2
D: NA

CDR3: CASSPGGGGAGQPQHF
DNA: TGCGCCAGCAGCCCCGGAGGTGGAGGGGCTGGGCAGCCCCAGCATTTT
V: TRBV5-1
size: many
J: TRBJ1-5
D: NA

CDR3: CAWRRVSSYEQYF
DNA: TGTGCCTGGAGGCGGGTCTCCTCCTACGAGCAGTACTTC
V: TRBV30
size: many
J: TRBJ2-7
D: NA

CDR3: CASSQDMGITNEKLFF
DNA: TGTGCCAGCAGCCAAGATATGGGAATAACTAATGAAAAACTGTTTTTT
V: TRBV3-1
size: many
J: TRBJ1-4
D: NA

CDR3: CASSLGLAGNYNEQFF
DNA: TGCGCCAGCAGCTTGGGACTAGCGGGAAACTACAATGAGCAGTTCTTC
V: TRBV5-1
size: many
J: TRBJ2-1
D: TRBD2

CDR3: CASSFLGGADGELFF
DNA: TGTGCCAGCAGCTTTTTGGGGGGGGCGGACGGGGAGCTGTTTTTT
V: TRBV5-4
size: NA
J: TRBJ2-2
D: NA

CDR3: CASSSPGGGYTEAFF
DNA: TGTGCCAGCAGCTCCCCCGGGGGGGGGTACACTGAAGCTTTCTTT
V: TRBV7-9
size: NA
J: TRBJ1-1
D: NA

CDR3: CASSLQDRDYEQYF
DNA: TGTGCCAGCAGTTTACAGGACAGGGACTACGAGCAGTACTTC
V: TRBV12-3/TRBV12-4
size: NA
J: TRBJ2-7
D: TRBD1

CDR3: CASSLRLGLAGNTDTQYF
DNA: TGTGCCAGCAGCTTAAGATTAGGACTAGCGGGGAACACAGATACGCAGTATTTT
V: TRBV7-9
size: many
J: TRBJ2-3
D: TRBD2

CDR3: CASLGGGQETQYF
DNA: TGTGCCAGCCTGGGAGGGGGACAAGAGACCCAGTACTTC
V: TRBV15
size: NA
J: TRBJ2-5
D: NA

CDR3: CASSNGGDTEAFF
DNA: TGTGCCAGCTCAAATGGGGGGGACACTGAAGCTTTCTTT
V: TRBV18
size: many
J: TRBJ1-1
D: NA

CDR3: CASRKRQVDSGNTIYF
DNA: TGTGCCAGCAGAAAACGACAGGTCGACTCTGGAAACACCATATATTTT
V: TRBV2
size: few
J: TRBJ1-3
D: NA

CDR3: CSARWVRETQYF
DNA: TGCAGTGCTAGATGGGTGAGGGAGACCCAGTACTTC
V: TRBV20-1
size: many
J: TRBJ2-5
D: NA